One and the same sample provided the 14 T cell receptor beta chains below, sequenced in a study of PD-1 blockade in mismatch repair-deficient tumors. Sequencing used immunoSEQ multiplex PCR; TCRdb keeps in-frame clones, though not all of them. The sample holds 50,000 or so clones, over 75% seen once. Sequenced here: peripheral blood, sampled about 20 weeks after starting pembrolizumab. The source is an adult with mismatch repair-deficient cancer.

V gene TRBV27 combines with J gene TRBJ2-1, with 9 bases aligning to TRBD2. The ends lost 3 bases at V and 4 bases at J; junction bases unmatched: 4. This CDR3 has 15 residues. CDR1 is MNHEY and CDR2 is SMNVEV in the germline V gene (reference sequence). This CDR3 reads CASSLGTSYYNEQFF. The CDR3 nucleotides are TGTGCCAGCAGTTTGGGGACTAGCTATTACAATGAGCAGTTCTTC.

This clone has just a few counts. This rearrangement joins TRBV7-2 to TRBJ1-5; D possibly corresponds to TRBD1 (6 bases). V gave up 3 bases and J gave up 2 bases, with 11 bases separating them. This CDR3 region has 15 residues. Germline lookup yields CDR1 SGHTA and CDR2 FQGNSA. CDR3 coding DNA: TGTGCCAGCAGCTTGACAGGAGGGGGCAATCAGCCCCAGCATTTT. The encoded protein is CASSLTGGGNQPQHF.

There are a few counts of this clone. This chain connects TRBV27 to TRBJ1-2, with a weak D call TRBD1 (5 bases). The germline V gene has CDR1 MNHEY and CDR2 SMNVEV (reference sequence). V lost 4 bases and J 5 bases, leaving 8 bases between the germline ends. The CDR3 totals 12 residues. For the CDR3, the DNA is TGTGCCAGCAGTTCAGAGGGGTATGGCTACACCTTC. This codes for CASSSEGYGYTF.

J is TRBJ2-2 and V is TRBV25-1; a weak D match, TRBD2 (6 bases). Germline V gene sequence: CDR1 MGHDK, CDR2 SYGVNS. V lost 3 bases, J lost 0 bases, and 8 bases lay in between. This CDR3 has 15 residues. The CDR3 DNA reads as TGTGCCAGCAGTGACTGGGACTCGAACACCGGGGAGCTGTTTTTT. Residues: CASSDWDSNTGELFF. The full variable domain, completed using reference TRBV25-1 and TRBJ2-2, is EADIYQTPRYLVIGTGKKITLECSQTMGHDKMYWYQQDPGMELHLIHYSYGVNSTEKGDLSSESTVSRIRTEHFPLTLESARPSHTSQYLCASSDWDSNTGELFFGEGSRLTVL.

The rearrangement links TRBV10-1 to TRBJ2-1, with 9 bases that match TRBD2. Germline-derived CDR1 and CDR2 are WNHNN and SYGVQD (reference sequence). This CDR3 spans 17 amino acids. V lost 0 bases to trimming and J lost 8 bases; unmatched junction nucleotides: 11. Here the CDR3 DNA reads TGCGCCAGCAGTGAGTCGAGGTCGGCTAGCGGGATCGATGAGCAGTTCTTC. Encoded protein: CASSESRSASGIDEQFF.

The chain combines TRBV9 with TRBJ1-1; D not certain. The CDR3 runs 15 residues. Germline loops: CDR1 SGDLS, CDR2 YYNGEE. Trimming removed 4 bases from V and 1 base from J, with 14 bases in between. CDR3 coding DNA: TGTGCCAGCAGCCCCCGAACCGTCCCGAACACTGAAGCTTTCTTT. Translating gives CASSPRTVPNTEAFF.

By frequency in the sample, this clone is medium-sized (0.01 to 0.1%). V usage is TRBV18 and J usage is TRBJ1-5; D remains ambiguous. The CDR3 runs 12 residues. Between the trimmed V and J ends, which lost 6 bases and 6 bases, there was a span of 9 bases. Germline CDR1 KGHSH, CDR2 LQKENI. CDR3 residues: CASSDASQPQHF. CDR3 bases: TGTGCCAGCTCCGACGCCTCTCAGCCCCAGCATTTT.

This sequence joins TRBV7-3 and TRBJ1-2; no firm D call. This CDR3 has 13 amino acids. The ends were cut back, 5 bases at V and 0 bases at J, with 7 bases in the middle. Germline V lookup: CDR1 SGHTA, CDR2 FQGTGA. CDR3 sequence (DNA): TGTGCCAGCAGCCTAGATGCTAACTATGGCTACACCTTC. Translated, it gives CASSLDANYGYTF.

With regard to this clone: The germline gene is not matched at one end of the junction; a read error may be the cause. The V and J genes are TRBV5-1 and TRBJ1-5; unclear D gene. The CDR3 is 15 amino acids. The germline gives CDR1 SGHRS, CDR2 YFSETQ. The chain's CDR3 is CASSFLGHSNQPQHF. Here the CDR3 DNA reads TGTGCCAGCAGCTTCCTCGGCCATAGCAATCAGCCCCAGCATTTT.

V and J are TRBV28 and TRBJ2-5; D remains ambiguous. CDR3 length equals 13 residues. The V end lost 1 base, the J end lost 3 bases, and 6 bases lay between the germline ends. Germline V gene data show CDR1 as MDHEN and CDR2 as SYDVKM. CDR3 sequence: CASSLYGEETQYF. The CDR3 DNA reads TGTGCCAGCAGTTTATATGGGGAAGAGACCCAGTACTTC.

CDR3 protein: CSVGDGSNQPQHF. The CDR3 coding sequence is TGCAGCGTTGGGGACGGTAGCAATCAGCCCCAGCATTTT. The J gene is TRBJ1-5, the V gene TRBV29-1, with D tentatively TRBD1 (5 bases). The CDR3 covers 13 residues. Trimming cost V 4 bases and J 0 bases, with 7 bases left between them. The V gene's germline CDR1 is SQVTM and CDR2 ANQGSEA.

The chain is built from TRBV5-1 and TRBJ2-2; D gene ambiguous. V lost 1 base and J lost 6, with 16 bases in between. The germline V gene encodes CDR1 SGHRS and CDR2 YFSETQ. This CDR3 is built from 16 residues. The CDR3 loop reads CASSLSPASSPGELFF. The CDR3 DNA reads as TGCGCCAGCAGCTTGAGTCCTGCCAGTTCCCCCGGGGAGCTGTTTTTT.

This chain joins TRBV7-8 and TRBJ2-7, with TRBD1 matching over 8 bases. The germline gives CDR1 SGHVS, CDR2 FQNEAQ. The CDR3 has 15 amino acids. V trimming: 2 bases; J trimming: 3 bases; junction bases outside the gene matches: 6. CDR3 nucleotide sequence: TGTGCCAGCAGCTTAACGACAGGGGCGAGCTACGAGCAGTACTTC. Translation gives CASSLTTGASYEQYF.

The chain recombines TRBV11-2 with TRBJ1-1; D gene uncertain. Germline CDR1 is SGHAT and CDR2 is FQNNGV. CDR3 size: 13 residues. V was pared by 0 bases and J by 4 bases, with 6 bases between. This CDR3 reads CASSLDSVTEAFF. DNA for the CDR3: TGTGCCAGCAGCTTAGATTCGGTCACTGAAGCTTTCTTT.